This paragraph reports one T cell receptor (beta chain). This entry is derived from a study of STAT5B mutations in CD4+ large granular lymphocyte leukemia. Some clones are missing from TCRdb's copy, which holds only in-frame ones; the method was immunoSEQ multiplex PCR. Seen here are fewer than 30,000 clones, 78% observed once, and the top ten hold around 0.98%. Sequenced input: CD4+ T cells from blood buffy coats. This receptor was obtained from a human donor in good health.

The CDR3 DNA sequence: TGTGCCAGCAGCTTGCGCGGACTAGCGGGAGCCGATGAGCAGTTCTTC. Encoded protein: CASSLRGLAGADEQFF. The genes are TRBV5-4 and TRBJ2-1; TRBD2 matches 13 bases. Trimming took 1 base from V and 8 from J; bases not matched to a gene: 6. Germline CDR1 is SGHNT and CDR2 is YYREEE (reference sequence). The CDR3 spans 16 residues.